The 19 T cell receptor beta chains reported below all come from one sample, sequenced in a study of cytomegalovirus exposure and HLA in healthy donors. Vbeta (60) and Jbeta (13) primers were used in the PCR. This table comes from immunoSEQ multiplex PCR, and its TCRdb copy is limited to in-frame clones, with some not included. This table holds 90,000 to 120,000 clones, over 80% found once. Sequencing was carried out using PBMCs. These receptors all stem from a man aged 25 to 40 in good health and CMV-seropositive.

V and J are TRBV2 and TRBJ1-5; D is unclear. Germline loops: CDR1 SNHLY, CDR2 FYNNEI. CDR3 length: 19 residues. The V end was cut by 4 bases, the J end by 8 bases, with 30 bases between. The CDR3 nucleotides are TGTGCCAGCAGTGGGCCAGAGTACACCGCGGGAATAGCAACCAAGCCCCAGCATTTT. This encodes CASSGPEYTAGIATKPQHF.

The chain's CDR3 is CASSPSETAYGYTF. CDR3 DNA sequence: TGTGCCAGCTCACCTTCGGAGACAGCCTATGGCTACACCTTC. The chain links TRBV18 to TRBJ1-2, with TRBD1 as a possible D gene (5 bases). Germline V gives CDR1 KGHSH, CDR2 LQKENI. This CDR3 has 14 residues. Trimming pared 3 bases from V and 4 bases from J, leaving 12 bases between.

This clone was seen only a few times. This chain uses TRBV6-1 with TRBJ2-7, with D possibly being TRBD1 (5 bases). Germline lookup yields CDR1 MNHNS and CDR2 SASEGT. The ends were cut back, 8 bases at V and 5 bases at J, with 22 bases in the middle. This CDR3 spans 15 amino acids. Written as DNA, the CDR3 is TGTGCCAGCGGCCCAGGCGAGTCAGGGCCCCACGAGCAGTACTTC. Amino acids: CASGPGESGPHEQYF.

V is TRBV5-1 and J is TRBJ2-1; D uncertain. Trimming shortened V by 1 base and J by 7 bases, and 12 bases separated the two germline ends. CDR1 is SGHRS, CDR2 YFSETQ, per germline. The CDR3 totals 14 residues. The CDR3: CASSLSAAGNEQFF. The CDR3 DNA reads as TGCGCCAGCAGCTTGAGCGCGGCTGGGAATGAGCAGTTCTTC.

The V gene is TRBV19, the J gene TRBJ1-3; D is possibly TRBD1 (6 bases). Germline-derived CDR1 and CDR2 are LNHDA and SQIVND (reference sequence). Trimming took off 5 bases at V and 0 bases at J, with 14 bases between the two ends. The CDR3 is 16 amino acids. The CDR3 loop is CASSPGDAPSGNTIYF. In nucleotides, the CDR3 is TGTGCCAGTAGTCCAGGGGATGCTCCCTCTGGAAACACCATATATTTT.

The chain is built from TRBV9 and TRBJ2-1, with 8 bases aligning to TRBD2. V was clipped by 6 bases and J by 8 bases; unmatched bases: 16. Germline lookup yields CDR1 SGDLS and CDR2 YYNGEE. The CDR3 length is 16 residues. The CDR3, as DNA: TGTGCCAGCACCTTGGTCGTCGGGACTAGGGGTGATGAGCAGTTCTTC. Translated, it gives CASTLVVGTRGDEQFF.

CDR3 sequence reads: CASSDSYPGLVGYTF. DNA of the CDR3: TGTGCCAGCAGTGATAGTTATCCAGGGTTGGTTGGCTACACCTTC. The V call is TRBV25-1, the J call TRBJ1-2; a weak D match, TRBD1 (5 bases). This CDR3 is 15 amino acids long. With 3 bases removed from V and 7 bases from J, the gap between germline ends came to 18 bases. Germline CDR1 is MGHDK and CDR2 is SYGVNS.

The CDR3, as DNA: TGTGCCAGCAGCCCCCTCCTAGCATCTTCCTACGAGCAGTACTTC. It is translated as CASSPLLASSYEQYF. The chain links TRBV11-2 to TRBJ2-5; a weak D match, TRBD2 (5 bases). Judging by the DNA end, TRBJ2-7 fits better; the J call may be wrong. The CDR3 covers 15 residues. CDR1 is SGHAT and CDR2 is FQNNGV in the germline V gene.

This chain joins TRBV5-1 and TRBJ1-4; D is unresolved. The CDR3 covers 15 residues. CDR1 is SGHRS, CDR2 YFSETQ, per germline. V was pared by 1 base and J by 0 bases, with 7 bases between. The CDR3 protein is CASSLTGATNEKLFF. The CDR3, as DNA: TGCGCCAGCAGCTTGACCGGGGCAACTAATGAAAAACTGTTTTTT.

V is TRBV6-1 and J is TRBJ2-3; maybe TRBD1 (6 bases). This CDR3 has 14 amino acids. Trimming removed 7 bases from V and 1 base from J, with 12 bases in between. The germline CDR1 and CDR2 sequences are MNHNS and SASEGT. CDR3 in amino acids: CASNGGAGTDTQYF. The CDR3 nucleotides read TGTGCCAGCAATGGGGGCGCAGGCACAGATACGCAGTATTTT.

The CDR3 loop is CASSLEGHPNYGYTF. In DNA, the CDR3 is TGTGCCAGCAGCTTAGAGGGACATCCTAACTATGGCTACACCTTC. The chain uses TRBV13 and TRBJ1-2; D might be TRBD1 (6 bases). This CDR3 is built from 15 residues. CDR1 PRHDT and CDR2 FYEKMQ come from the germline V gene (reference sequence). Trimming removed 1 base from V and 0 bases from J, with 9 bases in between.

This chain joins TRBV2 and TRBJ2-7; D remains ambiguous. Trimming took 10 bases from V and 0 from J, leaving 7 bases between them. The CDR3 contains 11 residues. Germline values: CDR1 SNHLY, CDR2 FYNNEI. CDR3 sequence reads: CAISSSYEQYF. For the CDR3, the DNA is TGTGCCATCTCTAGCTCCTACGAGCAGTACTTC.

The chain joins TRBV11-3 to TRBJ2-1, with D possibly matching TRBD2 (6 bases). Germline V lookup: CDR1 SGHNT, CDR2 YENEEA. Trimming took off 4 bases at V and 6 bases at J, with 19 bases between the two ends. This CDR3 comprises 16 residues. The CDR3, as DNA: TGTGCCAGCAGCTCACTACTAGCCGTCGGATTCAATGAGCAGTTCTTC. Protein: CASSSLLAVGFNEQFF.

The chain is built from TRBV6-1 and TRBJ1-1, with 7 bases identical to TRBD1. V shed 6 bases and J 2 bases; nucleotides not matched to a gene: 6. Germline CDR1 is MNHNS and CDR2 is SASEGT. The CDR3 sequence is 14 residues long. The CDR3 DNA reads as TGTGCCAGCAGCCTAGGGGGCGCCAACACTGAAGCTTTCTTT. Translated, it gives CASSLGGANTEAFF.

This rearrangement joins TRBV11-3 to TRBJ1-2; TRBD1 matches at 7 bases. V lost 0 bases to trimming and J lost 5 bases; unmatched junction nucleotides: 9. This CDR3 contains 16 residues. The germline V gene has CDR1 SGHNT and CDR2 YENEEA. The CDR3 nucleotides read TGTGCCAGCAGCTTAGATTTCCCCGACAGGGATTATGGCTACACCTTC. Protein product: CASSLDFPDRDYGYTF.

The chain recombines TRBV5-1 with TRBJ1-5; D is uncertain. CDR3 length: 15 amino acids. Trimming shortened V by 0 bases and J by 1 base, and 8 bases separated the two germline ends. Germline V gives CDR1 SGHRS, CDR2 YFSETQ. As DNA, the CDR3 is TGCGCCAGCAGCTTGGAGGGAGAGAGCAATCAGCCCCAGCATTTT. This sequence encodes CASSLEGESNQPQHF.

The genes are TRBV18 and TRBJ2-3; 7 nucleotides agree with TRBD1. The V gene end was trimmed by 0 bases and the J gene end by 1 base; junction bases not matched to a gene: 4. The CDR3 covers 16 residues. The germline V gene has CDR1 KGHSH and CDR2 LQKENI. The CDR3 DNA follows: TGTGCCAGCTCACCACCGAAGGGGGCTGGCACAGATACGCAGTATTTT. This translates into CASSPPKGAGTDTQYF.

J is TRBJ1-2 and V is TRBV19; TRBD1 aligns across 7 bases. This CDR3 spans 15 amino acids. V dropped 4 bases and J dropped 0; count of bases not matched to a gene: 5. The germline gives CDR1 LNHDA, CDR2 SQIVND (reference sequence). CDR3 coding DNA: TGTGCCAGTAGTACTCGGGACAGCTCTAACTATGGCTACACCTTC. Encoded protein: CASSTRDSSNYGYTF.

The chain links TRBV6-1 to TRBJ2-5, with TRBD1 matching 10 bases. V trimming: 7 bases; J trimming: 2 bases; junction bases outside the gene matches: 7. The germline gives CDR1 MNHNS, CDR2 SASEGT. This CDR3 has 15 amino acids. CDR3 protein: CASIRQGARQETQYF. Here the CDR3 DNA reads TGTGCCAGCATCAGACAGGGGGCCAGGCAAGAGACCCAGTACTTC.